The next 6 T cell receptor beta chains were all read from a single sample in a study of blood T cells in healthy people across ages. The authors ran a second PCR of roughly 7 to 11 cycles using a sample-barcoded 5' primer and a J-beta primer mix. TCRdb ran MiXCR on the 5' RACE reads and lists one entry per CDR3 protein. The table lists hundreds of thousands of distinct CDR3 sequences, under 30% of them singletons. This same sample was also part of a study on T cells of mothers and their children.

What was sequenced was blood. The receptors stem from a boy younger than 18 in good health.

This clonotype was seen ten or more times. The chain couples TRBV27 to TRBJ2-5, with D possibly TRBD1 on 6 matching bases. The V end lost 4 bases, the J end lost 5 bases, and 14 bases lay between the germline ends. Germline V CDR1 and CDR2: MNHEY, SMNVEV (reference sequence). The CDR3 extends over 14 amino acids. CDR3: CASSSRQGRETQYF. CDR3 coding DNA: TGTGCCAGCAGTTCCCGGCAGGGGCGGGAGACCCAGTACTTC.

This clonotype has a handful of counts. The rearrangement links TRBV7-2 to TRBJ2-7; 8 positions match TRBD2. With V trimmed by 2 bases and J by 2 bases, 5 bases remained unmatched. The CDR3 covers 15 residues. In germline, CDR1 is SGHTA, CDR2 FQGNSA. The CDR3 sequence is CASSLLSGDAYEQYF. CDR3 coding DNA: TGTGCCAGCAGCTTACTTAGCGGGGACGCCTACGAGCAGTACTTC. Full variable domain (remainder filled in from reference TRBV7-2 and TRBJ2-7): GAGVSQSPSNKVTEKGKDVELRCDPISGHTALYWYRQSLGQGLEFLIYFQGNSAPDKSGLPSDRFSAERTGGSVSTLTIQRTQQEDSAVYLCASSLLSGDAYEQYFGPGTRLTVT.

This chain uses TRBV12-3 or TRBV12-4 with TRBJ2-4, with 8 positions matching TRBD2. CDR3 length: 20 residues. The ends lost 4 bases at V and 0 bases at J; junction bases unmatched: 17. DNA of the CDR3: TGTGCCAGCAGTTCCCCCCGGGGGGGATTGATGGCTCTAGCCAAAAACATTCAGTACTTC. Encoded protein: CASSSPRGGLMALAKNIQYF.

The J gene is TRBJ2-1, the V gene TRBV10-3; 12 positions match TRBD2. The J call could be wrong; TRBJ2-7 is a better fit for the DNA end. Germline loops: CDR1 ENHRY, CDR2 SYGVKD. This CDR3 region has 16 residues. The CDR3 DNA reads TGTGCCATCAGTGTGGCTAGCGGGGGGGTCTCCTACGAGCAGTACTTC. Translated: CAISVASGGVSYEQYF.

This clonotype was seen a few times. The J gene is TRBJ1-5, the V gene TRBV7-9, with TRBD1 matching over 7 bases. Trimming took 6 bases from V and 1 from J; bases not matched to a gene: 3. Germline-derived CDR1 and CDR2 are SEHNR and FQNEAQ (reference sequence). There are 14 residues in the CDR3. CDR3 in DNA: TGTGCCAGCAGGTCAGGGGGGAGCAATCAGCCCCAGCATTTT. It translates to CASRSGGSNQPQHF.

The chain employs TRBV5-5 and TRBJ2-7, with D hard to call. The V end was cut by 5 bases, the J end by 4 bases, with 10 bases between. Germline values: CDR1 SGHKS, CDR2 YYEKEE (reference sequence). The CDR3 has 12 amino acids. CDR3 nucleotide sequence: TGTGCCAGCAGTTCGACTGAATACGAGCAGTACTTC. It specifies CASSSTEYEQYF.